Sequencing of this TCR beta chain was carried out in a study of blood T cells in healthy people across ages. Turning to the study itself: Capture via template switching afforded approximately one barcoded beta molecule per two T cells. Points from the study as a whole: Naive CD4+ cells and diversity were both higher in long-lived donors than in aged donors. Without sorted subsets, naive and antigen-experienced compartments could not be conclusively compared.

Peripheral blood, 9.5 to 10 milliliters per donor, was collected. Primers used in a second PCR of roughly 6 to 11 cycles were a sample-barcoded 5' primer and a J-beta primer mix. TCRdb re-analysed the 5' RACE reads in MiXCR, keeping a single row per CDR3 protein. The sample holds approximately 810,000 distinct CDR3 sequences, around 28% seen once. Germline V lookup: CDR1 DFQATT, CDR2 SNEGSKA (reference sequence). The CDR3 length is 15 residues. With V trimmed by 5 bases and J by 2 bases, 7 bases remained unmatched. Details on this clonotype: The antigen remains unidentified. One base away lies a much larger clone, so this may be a sequencing read error.

This receptor was obtained from a woman of 80 years or more in good health. The V gene is TRBV20-1, the J gene TRBJ2-1, with 9 bases identical to TRBD2. Material for sequencing was blood. CDR3 sequence reads: CSAQGRGGAYNEQFF. For the CDR3, the DNA is TGCAGTGCTCAGGGGCGGGGGGGAGCCTACAATGAGCAGTTCTTC.